This T cell receptor beta chain originates from a study of blood T cells in healthy people across ages. General study findings and limits: Not knowing donor CMV status may have confounded expanded clonotype changes.

Staff drew around 10 milliliters of peripheral blood from each donor. A J-beta primer mix and a sample-barcoded 5' primer were used in a second PCR of roughly 7 to 12 cycles. MiXCR was run by TCRdb on the 5' RACE reads, yielding one entry per CDR3 protein. Found here are about 1.1 million distinct CDR3 sequences, roughly two fifths of them singletons; the top ten hold 13%. The V end was cut by 4 bases, the J end by 3 bases, with 15 bases between. The CDR3 has 15 residues. Germline V gives CDR1 SGHTA, CDR2 FQGNSA. This clonotype has more than one count but fewer than ten. Its antigen is currently unknown.

Sequencing input: blood. The V call is TRBV7-2, the J call TRBJ1-2; perhaps TRBD1 as D (6 bases). This sequence was found in a man aged 18 to 29 in good health. CDR3: CASSSDLGHHYGYTF. The CDR3 region has the DNA TGTGCCAGCAGCTCGGACCTGGGACACCACTATGGCTACACCTTC.